This T cell receptor beta chain was recovered during a study of response to subunit inactivated influenza vaccine. Study observations and caveats: New T cells are recruited in small numbers by each seasonal influenza vaccination, according to the authors' suggestion.

The germline V gene has CDR1 MNHNS and CDR2 SASEGT. V gave up 4 bases and J gave up 7 bases; unmatched junction bases: 8. The CDR3 is 14 residues long. MiXCR, applied by TCRdb to the RT-PCR reads, yields one record per CDR3 protein. Of around 850,000 distinct CDR3 sequences listed, 15% to 20% are singletons. On this clonotype: Its antigen is as yet unknown.

The material was PBMCs from blood, obtained 5 days after vaccination. The TCR sequence derives from a man aged 50 to 60 who received an inactivated influenza vaccine. This chain connects TRBV6-1 to TRBJ1-2; TRBD1 matches 8 bases. The CDR3 spells CASSATQGAGGYTF. Here the CDR3 DNA reads TGTGCCAGCAGTGCAACCCAGGGGGCGGGTGGCTACACCTTC.